One sample yielded the 18 T cell receptor beta chains listed below, sequenced in a study of blood T cell repertoires in COVID-19. Profiling relied on immunoSEQ multiplex PCR, and the TCRdb table lists in-frame clones only, not all of them. The sample has 90,000 to 100,000 clones, around 82% seen once; the top ten hold approximately 10%. The sequenced material came from peripheral blood. These receptors were obtained from a man in his 70s with active or convalescent COVID-19.

The chain recombines TRBV19 with TRBJ1-6, with D possibly being TRBD1 (6 bases). Germline lookup yields CDR1 LNHDA and CDR2 SQIVND (reference sequence). V lost 2 bases and J lost 6, with 14 bases in between. The CDR3 consists of 16 residues. CDR3 nucleotide sequence: TGTGCCAGTAGTATAACGGACCCACAGGGTAATTCACCCCTCCACTTT. Encoded protein: CASSITDPQGNSPLHF.

The chain has TRBV7-6 and TRBJ2-3, with TRBD2 identical over 13 bases. The CDR3 consists of 17 residues. J gave up 2 bases and V 0 bases, and 2 bases lay outside the gene matches. Germline CDR1 reads SGHVS; CDR2 reads FNYEAQ. As DNA, the CDR3 is TGTGCCAGCAGCTTAGCGACTAGCGGGGGGACCACAGATACGCAGTATTTT. Residues: CASSLATSGGTTDTQYF.

This sequence joins TRBV6-2 or TRBV6-3 and TRBJ1-3, with unresolved D. CDR3 length equals 15 residues. The V end lost 4 bases, the J end lost 0 bases, and 10 bases lay between the germline ends. CDR1 is MNHEY, CDR2 SVGEGT, per germline. The CDR3 region has the DNA TGTGCCAGCAGTTCTCCGGGAACCTCTGGAAACACCATATATTTT. Translating gives CASSSPGTSGNTIYF.

Here the CDR3 DNA reads TGTGCCAGCAGCTTTGGATGGGCCTCTGGGGCCAACGTCCTGACTTTC. This encodes CASSFGWASGANVLTF. The chain has TRBV5-4 and TRBJ2-6; no firm D call. Deletions cut 2 bases from V and 0 bases from J, with 9 bases between. Germline assignment: CDR1 SGHNT and CDR2 YYREEE (reference sequence). The CDR3 has 16 amino acids.

The V call is TRBV4-3, the J call TRBJ1-2; 7 positions agree with TRBD1. Germline CDR1 reads LGHNA; CDR2 reads YSLEER. CDR3 size: 14 residues. J lost 4 bases, V lost 4 bases, and 6 bases had no gene match. CDR3 sequence (DNA): TGCGCCAGCAGCCCCGGACAGGATTTCTATGGCTACACCTTC. Translation gives CASSPGQDFYGYTF.

The gene calls are TRBV19 and TRBJ2-2; 7 bases map to TRBD1. V shed 2 bases, J shed 1 base, and the junction held 7 bases outside the gene matches. The CDR3 spans 17 residues. From germline, CDR1 is LNHDA and CDR2 SQIVND (reference sequence). Written as DNA, the CDR3 is TGTGCCAGTAGTATATCTTCGCAGGGGGTGAACACCGGGGAGCTGTTTTTT. As protein: CASSISSQGVNTGELFF.

The chain is built from TRBV5-1 and TRBJ2-3, with D perhaps TRBD2 (6 bases). Germline values: CDR1 SGHRS, CDR2 YFSETQ. Trimming shortened V by 4 bases and J by 4 bases, and 16 bases separated the two germline ends. The CDR3 contains 15 residues. Here the CDR3 reads CASSREQSGADTQYF. Here the CDR3 DNA reads TGCGCCAGCAGCCGGGAGCAATCGGGCGCAGATACGCAGTATTTT.

This chain joins TRBV9 and TRBJ2-5; D possibly corresponds to TRBD1 (5 bases). This CDR3 has 15 amino acids. The germline V gene has CDR1 SGDLS and CDR2 YYNGEE. The V end lost 0 bases, the J end lost 1 base, and 10 bases lay between the germline ends. CDR3 nucleotides: TGTGCCAGCAGCGTAGTAGGGGCCCCCCAAGAGACCCAGTACTTC. Its protein product is CASSVVGAPQETQYF.

The chain carries TRBV7-3 and TRBJ2-2; 10 bases are shared with TRBD1. The CDR3 loop spans 15 amino acids. Germline CDR1 reads SGHTA; CDR2 reads FQGTGA. Losses at the gene ends were 1 base for V and 5 bases for J; bases not matched to a gene: 1. The CDR3 loop reads CASSLRDRGTGELFF. DNA for the CDR3: TGTGCCAGCAGCTTAAGGGACAGGGGAACCGGGGAGCTGTTTTTT.

The J gene is TRBJ2-5, the V gene TRBV19, with D hard to call. CDR1 and CDR2 from the germline V gene are LNHDA and SQIVND (reference sequence). The CDR3 has 15 residues. Trimming took 1 base from V and 5 from J, leaving 14 bases between them. CDR3 nucleotide sequence: TGTGCCAGTAGTATAGGGGCCCAGAGTGCGGAGACCCAGTACTTC. Protein: CASSIGAQSAETQYF.

V gene TRBV27 combines with J gene TRBJ1-1; 10 nucleotides match TRBD1. J lost 2 bases, V lost 3 bases, and 6 bases had no gene match. The germline CDR1 and CDR2 sequences are MNHEY and SMNVEV (reference sequence). The CDR3 extends over 16 amino acids. The CDR3 loop reads CASSLGGQGTNTEAFF. CDR3 bases: TGTGCCAGCAGTTTGGGGGGACAGGGGACCAACACTGAAGCTTTCTTT.

The chain is built from TRBV14 and TRBJ2-5, with a weak D call TRBD1 (6 bases). CDR3 length: 13 amino acids. Trimming stripped 0 bases from V and 7 bases from J, with 9 bases between. The V gene's germline CDR1 is SGHDN and CDR2 FVKESK. The CDR3 DNA follows: TGTGCCAGCAGCCAAGATCACAGGGCGACCCAGTACTTC. This gives the protein CASSQDHRATQYF.

The chain links TRBV3-1 (or the pseudogene TRBV3-2) to TRBJ2-1; 8 bases map to TRBD2. The length of the CDR3 is 16 residues. Per the germline V gene, CDR1 is LGHDT and CDR2 is YNNKEL (reference sequence). V lost 3 bases, J lost 4 bases, and 8 bases stayed unmatched. The CDR3, as DNA: TGTGCCAGCAGCCACATCGGGGGGGCCACGTACAATGAGCAGTTCTTC. It codes for CASSHIGGATYNEQFF.

This chain uses TRBV10-3 with TRBJ1-6; D gene uncertain. The CDR3 is 14 residues long. Germline V gives CDR1 ENHRY, CDR2 SYGVKD. Deletions cut 2 bases from V and 6 bases from J, with 8 bases between. As DNA, the CDR3 is TGTGCCATCAGTGAGGCAGTCTCTAATTCACCCCTCCACTTT. Amino acids: CAISEAVSNSPLHF.

The chain couples TRBV2 to TRBJ2-2; a possible D gene is TRBD2 (6 bases). The CDR3 length is 15 residues. V was shortened by 3 bases and J by 6 bases, with 14 bases between the two germline ends. Germline V CDR1 and CDR2: SNHLY, FYNNEI. The chain's CDR3 is CASSDRLGGSGELFF. CDR3 nucleotides: TGTGCCAGCAGTGACCGGTTGGGGGGATCCGGGGAGCTGTTTTTT.

The chain combines TRBV7-2 with TRBJ2-3; tentatively, D is TRBD2 (7 bases). The CDR3 covers 16 residues. Trimming took 5 bases from V and 3 from J, leaving 18 bases between them. Per germline, CDR1 SGHTA and CDR2 FQGNSA. The CDR3 DNA reads TGTGCCAGCAGCGCCCTTGGCGGGGGCGTGACAGATACGCAGTATTTT. Translation gives CASSALGGGVTDTQYF.

The chain links TRBV14 to TRBJ2-7; a weak D match, TRBD1 (5 bases). V was pared by 4 bases and J by 7 bases, with 14 bases between. Germline V lookup: CDR1 SGHDN, CDR2 FVKESK. This CDR3 region has 13 residues. The CDR3 loop is CASSRTGVGEQYF. CDR3 nucleotides: TGTGCCAGCAGCCGTACAGGTGTCGGTGAGCAGTACTTC.

V usage is TRBV3-1 (or the pseudogene TRBV3-2) and J usage is TRBJ1-2; tentative D call: TRBD1 (5 bases). V gave up 6 bases and J gave up 8 bases, with 16 bases separating them. This CDR3 has 13 residues. The germline V gene has CDR1 LGHDT and CDR2 YNNKEL (reference sequence). The CDR3 is CASRNSGITGYTF. The CDR3 DNA reads TGTGCCAGCAGAAACTCAGGGATTACGGGCTACACCTTC.